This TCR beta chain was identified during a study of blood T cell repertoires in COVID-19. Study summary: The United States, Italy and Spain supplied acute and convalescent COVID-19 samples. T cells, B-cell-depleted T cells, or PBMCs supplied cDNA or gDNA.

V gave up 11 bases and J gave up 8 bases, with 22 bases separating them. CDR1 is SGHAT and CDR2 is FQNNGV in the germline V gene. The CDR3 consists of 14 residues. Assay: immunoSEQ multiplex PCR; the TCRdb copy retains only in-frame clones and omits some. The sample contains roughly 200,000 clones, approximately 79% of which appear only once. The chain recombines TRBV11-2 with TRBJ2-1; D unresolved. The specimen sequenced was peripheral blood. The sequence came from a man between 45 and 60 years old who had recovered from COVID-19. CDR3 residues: CASQKSVLNDEQFF. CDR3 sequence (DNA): TGTGCCTCCCAGAAGAGCGTTTTAAACGATGAGCAGTTCTTC.